By sample share, the clone carrying this T cell receptor beta chain is medium-sized. TCRdb re-called the 5' RACE reads through MiXCR, storing one row per CDR3 protein. The data show more than 20,000 distinct CDR3 sequences, with nearly 4.5% seen just once and roughly 5.3% held by the top ten. The sample originates from a study of early T cells in non-severe SARS-CoV-2 infection. The source material was whole blood. The source of this sequence is an adult who was a healthcare worker with PCR-confirmed SARS-CoV-2 infection or an uninfected control (not recorded which).

The CDR3 is CASSTGYLAFF. Written as DNA, the CDR3 is TGTGCCAGCAGTACCGGATATCTGGCTTTCTTT. This chain connects TRBV12-3 or TRBV12-4 to TRBJ1-1; no definite D call. This CDR3 contains 11 residues. Trimming left V 5 bases short and J 11 bases short, with 12 bases between.